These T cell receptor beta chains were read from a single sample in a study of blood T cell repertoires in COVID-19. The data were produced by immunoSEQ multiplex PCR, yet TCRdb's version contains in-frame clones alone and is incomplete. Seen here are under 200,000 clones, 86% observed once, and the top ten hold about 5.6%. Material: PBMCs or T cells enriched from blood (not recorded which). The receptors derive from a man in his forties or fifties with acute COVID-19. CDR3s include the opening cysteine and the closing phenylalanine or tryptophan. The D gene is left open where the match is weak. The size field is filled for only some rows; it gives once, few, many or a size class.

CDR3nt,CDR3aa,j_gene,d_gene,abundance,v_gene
TGTGCCAGCAGCTTAGTGGGACAGGGGAATCAGCCCCAGCATTTT,CASSLVGQGNQPQHF,TRBJ1-5,TRBD1,NA,TRBV7-9
TGTGCCAGCTCACCACCGAGAGGACAGTTCAACGAGCAGTACTTC,CASSPPRGQFNEQYF,TRBJ2-7,NA,NA,TRBV18
TGTGCCAGCACTGAGGGGACTAGAAACTATGGCTACACCTTC,CASTEGTRNYGYTF,TRBJ1-2,NA,once,TRBV6-6
TGTGCCTGGAGTGTTTCGGGAACTGAGCAGTTCTTC,CAWSVSGTEQFF,TRBJ2-1,NA,NA,TRBV30
TGTGCCTGGAGGGGGACAGGGCAAATAGGCAATCAGCCCCAGCATTTT,CAWRGTGQIGNQPQHF,TRBJ1-5,TRBD1,once,TRBV30
TGTGCCAGCAGTGAAAACAGGGGTGATACCGGGGAGCTGTTTTTT,CASSENRGDTGELFF,TRBJ2-2,TRBD1,NA,TRBV6-4
TGTGCCAGCAGCTTCACAGGTCTAGACACCGGGGAGCTGTTTTTT,CASSFTGLDTGELFF,TRBJ2-2,NA,NA,TRBV7-3
TGTGCCAGCTGTCGATACAGGGGGTATGGCTACACCTTC,CASCRYRGYGYTF,TRBJ1-2,TRBD1,NA,TRBV28
TGTGCCAGCAGACCCACAGGGGAGAACACTGAAGCTTTCTTT,CASRPTGENTEAFF,TRBJ1-1,TRBD1,NA,TRBV27
TGCGCCAGCAGCTTGACAGGTCCCTACGAGCAGTACTTC,CASSLTGPYEQYF,TRBJ2-7,NA,NA,TRBV5-1
TGTGCCTGGAGTGATCCAGGGATTTTTCGTGGCTACACCTTC,CAWSDPGIFRGYTF,TRBJ1-2,NA,NA,TRBV30
TGTGCCAGCAATCCGGGACAGGGTATGTCTCAGCCCCAGCATTTT,CASNPGQGMSQPQHF,TRBJ1-5,TRBD1,NA,TRBV6-5
TGTGCCAGCACCCAGGGGAGGAACACTGAAGCTTTCTTT,CASTQGRNTEAFF,TRBJ1-1,NA,once,TRBV3-1/TRBV3-2
TGTGCCAGCAGTTTTTCTAGTGCCTCCTACGAGCAGTACTTC,CASSFSSASYEQYF,TRBJ2-7,NA,once,TRBV27
TGTGCCAGCAGCTCCCGGACAGGAAACAATGAGCAGTTCTTC,CASSSRTGNNEQFF,TRBJ2-1,TRBD1,once,TRBV5-4
TGTGCCAGCAGGACCGGGACAGGGGATTACCAGCCCCAGCATTTT,CASRTGTGDYQPQHF,TRBJ1-5,TRBD1,NA,TRBV28
TGTGCCAGCAGCGGGGCCGCTCACTCCTACGAGCAGTACTTC,CASSGAAHSYEQYF,TRBJ2-7,NA,NA,TRBV9